This record concerns one T cell receptor (beta chain) sequence. Generated by immunoSEQ multiplex PCR, the TCRdb table keeps only in-frame clones and is missing some. The sample records 200,000 to 250,000 clones, 70% to 90% being singletons. This sample was taken from a study of blood T cell repertoires in COVID-19. Germline V CDR1 and CDR2: SQVTM, ANQGSEA. The CDR3 sequence is 12 residues long. V lost 4 bases to trimming and J lost 8 bases, with 14 bases between them. Sequencing was performed on peripheral blood. This chain uses TRBV29-1 with TRBJ1-2, with D possibly matching TRBD1 (5 bases). This clonotype was sampled from a human donor in a cohort sampled during active COVID-19. The CDR3, as DNA: TGCAGCGTTGCCGGGGGGGTTGAGGGCTACACCTTC. This encodes CSVAGGVEGYTF. The whole variable domain, remainder taken from reference TRBV29-1 and TRBJ1-2, is SAVISQKPSRDICQRGTSLTIQCQVDSQVTMMFWYRQQPGQSLTLIATANQGSEATYESGFVIDKFPISRPNLTFSTLTVSNMSPEDSSIYLCSVAGGVEGYTFGSGTRLTVV.